Reported below is one T cell receptor (beta chain). The data are from a study of blood T cell repertoires in COVID-19. Overall study context: The origin of the acute and convalescent COVID-19 samples was the United States, Italy and Spain.

With 2 bases clipped from V and 3 bases from J, the junction kept 5 bases outside the gene matches. CDR3 size: 16 residues. From germline, CDR1 is SGHRS and CDR2 YFSETQ. Authors' methods: Estimates of nucleated cell counts were drawn from the amplification of reference gene primers. Measured with immunoSEQ multiplex PCR; TCRdb has only the in-frame clones, and not every one. For V, J and clone size, that table is used; D and trimming come from the DNA. The sample yields 300,000 to 400,000 clones, about nine tenths seen once. The source of this sequence is a woman in her 70s with COVID-19, enrolled during active disease. The V gene is TRBV5-1, the J gene TRBJ2-2, with TRBD2 matching over 9 bases. Sequencing was done on a sample of peripheral blood. DNA of the CDR3: TGCGCCAGCAGCTTAGGCGGGGGGGCCGACACCGGGGAGCTGTTTTTT. Translating it yields CASSLGGGADTGELFF. The variable domain in full, completed from reference TRBV5-1 and TRBJ2-2, reads KAGVTQTPRYLIKTRGQQVTLSCSPISGHRSVSWYQQTPGQGLQFLFEYFSETQRNKGNFPGRFSGRQFSNSRSEMNVSTLELGDSALYLCASSLGGGADTGELFFGEGSRLTVL.